This T cell receptor (beta chain) was sequenced in a study of CD8+ T cells in alopecia areata (dated by TCRdb to 2016 to 2019). Regarding the research as a whole: To study T cell clonal expansion in alopecia areata, the researchers applied high-throughput TCRbeta sequencing to both the C3H/HeJ mouse model and human patients. Scalp tissue and sorted CD4+ and CD8+ peripheral blood T cells from patchy and totalis/universalis alopecia areata patients and from healthy controls were covered by human TCRbeta sequencing. Scalp clonality was compared across normal scalp (n=4), patchy alopecia areata scalp (n=8), and alopecia totalis/universalis scalp (n=8). RNA was extracted with the PAXgene miRNA kit for fixed scalp, the miRNeasy kit for PBMCs, and the RNeasy kit for mouse skin. immunoSEQ multiplex PCR using 35 Vbeta forward primers and 13 Jbeta reverse primers was used to amplify TCRbeta CDR3 regions. Beyond this particular receptor, the publication reports: TCR sequences shared between patients were less clear than in mice, possibly partly because of HLA diversity in the patient population. Compared with normal scalp, lesional scalp, particularly in alopecia totalis/universalis, had higher clonality and more expanded CD8+ clones, which suggests antigenic drive. Scalp TCR repertoire analysis is complicated because resident alphabeta T cells in normal human skin are also sequenced, whereas mouse skin is dominated by gammadelta T cells.

The protocol used for the library was the immunoSEQ multiplex PCR assay. To provide template for TCR sequencing, every sample had RNA extracted and reverse transcribed into cDNA. SuperScript III was used to make first-strand cDNA, primed with a 2:1 mix of oligo-dT and random hexamers. Amplification bias was assessed with a synthetic immune receptor repertoire, and residual bias was removed computationally. As for how the authors treated the data: After raw reads were preprocessed to remove errors, the CDR3 was defined following IMGT conventions as running from the conserved cysteine to phenylalanine. Clonality was calculated as 1 minus Shannon entropy normalized by log2 of the number of productive unique TCRs. CD4 or CD8 identity of scalp clones was inferred by cross-referencing scalp TCRbeta sequences with sorted blood CD4 and CD8 repertoires. TCRdb mirrors the immuneACCESS table, restricted to in-frame sequences. Some clones are absent from its copies; in checked studies, under half trace to an unresolved V gene, and the reason for the others is unknown. The D gene and trimming were derived from the DNA, and the V and J assignments and clone size from that table. This sample gives 100,000 to 120,000 clones in total; 45% to 60% of them show up just once. Over 20% of the sample is in the top ten clones.

The CDR3 spans 14 residues, from the cysteine through the phenylalanine. CDR3 DNA only is kept here, 42 bases in frame from base 1. CDR1 and CDR2 are drawn from the germline V gene: SGHAT, FQNNGV. Trimming at the junction amounts to 5 bases on V and 3 bases on J, and the germline ends lie 14 bases apart. Of note for this clone: Which antigen it targets is not known. No base quality information exists; no much larger clone differs at one position.

From alopecia areata patients, peripheral blood was collected along with lesional scalp punch biopsies. After PBMCs were isolated by density centrifugation and stained for CD3, CD4 and CD8, a FACSAria was used to sort CD4+ and CD8+ T cells. The untreated alopecia areata patients were recruited through a multicenter biomarker study. In 4 to 6 patients from the biomarker study, blood CD8+ T cells were sorted further into NKG2D-low and NKG2D-high fractions. The rearranged chain carries TRBV11-2 and TRBJ2-7, with a tentative D gene TRBD1 over 6 matching bases. This sequence originates from a human donor with alopecia areata. The specimen was NKG2D-low CD8+ T cells sorted from blood. The meaning of the sample's cell subset or site label: sorted CD8+ NKG2D-low blood T cells. The CDR3 protein: CASSATGIGYEQYF. The base sequence is TGTGCCAGCAGCGCAACAGGGATCGGCTACGAGCAGTACTTC. This CDR3, with the reference TRBV11-2 and TRBJ2-7 proteins standing in past its ends, gives the full variable domain EAGVAQSPRYKIIEKRQSVAFWCNPISGHATLYWYQQILGQGPKLLIQFQNNGVVDDSQLPKDRFSAERLKGVDSTLKIQPAKLEDSAVYLCASSATGIGYEQYFGPGTRLTVT.